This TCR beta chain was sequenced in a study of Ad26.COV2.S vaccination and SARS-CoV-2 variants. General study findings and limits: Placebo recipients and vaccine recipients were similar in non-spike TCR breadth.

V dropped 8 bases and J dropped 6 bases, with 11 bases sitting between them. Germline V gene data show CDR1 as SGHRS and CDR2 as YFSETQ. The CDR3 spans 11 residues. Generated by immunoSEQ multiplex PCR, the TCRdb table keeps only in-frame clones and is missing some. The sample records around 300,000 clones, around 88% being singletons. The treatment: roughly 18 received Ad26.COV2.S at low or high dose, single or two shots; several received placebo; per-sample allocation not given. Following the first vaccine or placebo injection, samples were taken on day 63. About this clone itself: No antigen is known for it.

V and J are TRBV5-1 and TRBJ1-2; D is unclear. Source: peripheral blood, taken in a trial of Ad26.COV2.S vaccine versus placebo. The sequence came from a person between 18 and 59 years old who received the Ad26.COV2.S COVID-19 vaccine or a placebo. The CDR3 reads CARGQKDGYTF. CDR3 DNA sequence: TGCGCCAGAGGGCAGAAGGATGGCTACACCTTC.